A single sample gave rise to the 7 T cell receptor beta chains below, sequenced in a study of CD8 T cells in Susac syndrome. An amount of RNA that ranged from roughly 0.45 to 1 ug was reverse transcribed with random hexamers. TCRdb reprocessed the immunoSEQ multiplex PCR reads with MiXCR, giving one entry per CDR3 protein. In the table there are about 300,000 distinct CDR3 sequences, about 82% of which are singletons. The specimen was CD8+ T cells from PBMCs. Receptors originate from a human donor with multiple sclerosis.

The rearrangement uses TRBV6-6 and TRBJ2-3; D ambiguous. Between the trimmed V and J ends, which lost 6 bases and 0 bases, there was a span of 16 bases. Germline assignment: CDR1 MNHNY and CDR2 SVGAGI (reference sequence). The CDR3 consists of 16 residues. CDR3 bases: TGTGCCAGCAGACCTACTTTAGCCGAAAGCACAGATACGCAGTATTTT. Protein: CASRPTLAESTDTQYF.

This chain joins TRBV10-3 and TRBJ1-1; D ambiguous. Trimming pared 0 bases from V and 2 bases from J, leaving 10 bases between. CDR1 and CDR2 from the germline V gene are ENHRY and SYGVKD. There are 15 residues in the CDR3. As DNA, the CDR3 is TGTGCCATCAGTGAGTCCACAGACCTAAACACTGAAGCTTTCTTT. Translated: CAISESTDLNTEAFF.

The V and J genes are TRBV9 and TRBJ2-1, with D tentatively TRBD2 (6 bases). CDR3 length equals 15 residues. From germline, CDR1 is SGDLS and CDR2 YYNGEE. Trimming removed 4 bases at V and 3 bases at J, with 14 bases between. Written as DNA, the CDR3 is TGTGCCAGCAGCTCCCGGGACTGGGTCTACAATGAGCAGTTCTTC. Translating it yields CASSSRDWVYNEQFF.

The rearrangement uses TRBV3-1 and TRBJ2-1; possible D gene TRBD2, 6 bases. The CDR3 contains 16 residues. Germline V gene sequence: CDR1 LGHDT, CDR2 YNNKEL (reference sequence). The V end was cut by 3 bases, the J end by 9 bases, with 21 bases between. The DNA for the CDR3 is TGTGCCAGCAGCCAGCATTCCGGGGCCGGGGGTGGTGAGCAGTTCTTC. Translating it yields CASSQHSGAGGGEQFF.

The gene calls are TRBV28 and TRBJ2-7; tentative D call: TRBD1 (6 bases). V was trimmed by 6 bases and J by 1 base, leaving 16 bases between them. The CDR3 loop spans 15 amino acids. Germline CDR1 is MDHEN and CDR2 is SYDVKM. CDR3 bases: TGTGCCAGCAGCCTCCCGGACAGTCTTTCCTACGAGCAGTACTTC. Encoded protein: CASSLPDSLSYEQYF. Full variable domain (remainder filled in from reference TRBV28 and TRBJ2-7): DVKVTQSSRYLVKRTGEKVFLECVQDMDHENMFWYRQDPGLGLRLIYFSYDVKMKEKGDIPEGYSVSREKKERFSLILESASTNQTSMYLCASSLPDSLSYEQYFGPGTRLTVT.

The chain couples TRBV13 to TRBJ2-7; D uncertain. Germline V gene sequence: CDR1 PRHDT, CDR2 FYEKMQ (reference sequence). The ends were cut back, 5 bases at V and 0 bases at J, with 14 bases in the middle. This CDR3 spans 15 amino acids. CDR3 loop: CASSPGPGASYEQYF. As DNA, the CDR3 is TGTGCCAGCAGCCCCGGACCGGGCGCCTCCTACGAGCAGTACTTC. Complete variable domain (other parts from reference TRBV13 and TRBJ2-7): AAGVIQSPRHLIKEKRETATLKCYPIPRHDTVYWYQQGPGQDPQFLISFYEKMQSDKGSIPDRFSAQQFSDYHSELNMSSLELGDSALYFCASSPGPGASYEQYFGPGTRLTVT.

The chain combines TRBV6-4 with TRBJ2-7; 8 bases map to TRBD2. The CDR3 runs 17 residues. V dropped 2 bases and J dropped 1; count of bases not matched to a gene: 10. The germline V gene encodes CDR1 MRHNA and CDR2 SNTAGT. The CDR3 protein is CASSDPPGGLVSYEQYF. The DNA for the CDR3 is TGTGCCAGCAGTGACCCCCCCGGGGGACTAGTTTCCTACGAGCAGTACTTC.